This T cell receptor (beta chain) comes out of a study of T cell responses to AZD1222 COVID-19 vaccine. This clone was observed a few times. Germline values: CDR1 KGHSH, CDR2 LQKENI. This CDR3 is 13 amino acids long. The V gene lost 3 bases and the J gene lost 5 bases, with 11 bases spanning the gap. Libraries were prepared by immunoSEQ multiplex PCR; TCRdb keeps only in-frame clonotypes and omits some of them. The sample contains 98,000 or so clones, 75% to 90% of which appear only once. The origin of this receptor is an adult in good health. The rearrangement links TRBV18 to TRBJ2-7; weak D call: TRBD2 (6 bases). Sample: peripheral blood, taken on day 0 of AZD1222 vaccination. The CDR3 DNA reads TGTGCCAGCTCACCGGGGGGTTCGAACGAGCAGTACTTC. Translating it yields CASSPGGSNEQYF.